A single sample gave rise to the 7 T cell receptor beta chains below, sequenced in a study of Ad26.COV2.S vaccination and SARS-CoV-2 variants. The assay was immunoSEQ multiplex PCR, and TCRdb's table has in-frame clones only and misses some. The table lists some 410,000 clones, 80% to 95% of them singletons. Described treatment: around 19 received Ad26.COV2.S at low or high dose, single or two shots; five or six received placebo; per-sample allocation not given. After the first vaccine or placebo injection, samples were drawn on day 63. Source: peripheral blood, taken in a trial of Ad26.COV2.S vaccine versus placebo. These receptors all come from a person aged 18-65 years who received the Ad26.COV2.S COVID-19 vaccine or a placebo.

This chain links TRBV5-4 with TRBJ1-1; 8 bases line up with TRBD1. Germline V gene sequence: CDR1 SGHNT, CDR2 YYREEE (reference sequence). This CDR3 spans 15 amino acids. After removal of 2 bases from V and 0 bases from J, the junction contained 3 bases not matched to a gene. The CDR3 coding sequence is TGTGCCAGCAGCTTCCTGGGACAGGTGAACACTGAAGCTTTCTTT. Residues: CASSFLGQVNTEAFF.

V and J are TRBV14 and TRBJ2-4; 8 nucleotides line up with TRBD1. The germline V gene has CDR1 SGHDN and CDR2 FVKESK. The CDR3 is 18 amino acids. The junction had 8 bases not matched to a gene; V was cut back by 1 base and J by 0 bases. CDR3: CASSQGRTGKLAKNIQYF. CDR3 bases: TGTGCCAGCAGCCAAGGTAGGACAGGGAAGCTAGCCAAAAACATTCAGTACTTC. The full variable domain, with the rest looked up from reference TRBV14 and TRBJ2-4, is EAGVTQFPSHSVIEKGQTVTLRCDPISGHDNLYWYRRVMGKEIKFLLHFVKESKQDESGMPNNRFLAERTGGTYSTLKVQPAELEDSGVYFCASSQGRTGKLAKNIQYFGAGTRLSVL.

This clone was counted once. The chain joins TRBV9 to TRBJ1-4; D gene unclear. Per germline, CDR1 SGDLS and CDR2 YYNGEE. V was trimmed by 1 base and J by 3 bases, leaving 10 bases between them. This CDR3 has 15 amino acids. The chain's CDR3 is CASSVSGVSNEKLFF. CDR3 bases: TGTGCCAGCAGCGTAAGCGGGGTATCTAATGAAAAACTGTTTTTT.

This chain uses TRBV9 with TRBJ2-1; unclear D gene. Germline V gene sequence: CDR1 SGDLS, CDR2 YYNGEE. The CDR3 spans 12 residues. The V end lost 0 bases, the J end lost 8 bases, and 6 bases lay between the germline ends. This CDR3 is CASSVGWDEQFF. The CDR3 nucleotides are TGTGCCAGCAGCGTAGGATGGGATGAGCAGTTCTTC.

This sequence joins TRBV4-3 and TRBJ1-2; TRBD1 matches at 8 bases. The germline gives CDR1 LGHNA, CDR2 YSLEER. This CDR3 has 15 residues. With V trimmed by 0 bases and J by 7 bases, 7 bases remained unmatched. The DNA for the CDR3 is TGCGCCAGCAGCCAAGATGCGGGGCAGGGGGCTGGCTACACCTTC. It yields the protein CASSQDAGQGAGYTF.

This clone appeared once. This chain joins TRBV7-9 and TRBJ2-1, with 11 bases identical to TRBD2. With 5 bases clipped from V and 2 bases from J, the junction kept 5 bases outside the gene matches. Germline loops: CDR1 SEHNR, CDR2 FQNEAQ (reference sequence). CDR3 length equals 16 residues. The CDR3 region is CASSDKTSGAYNEQFF. CDR3 in DNA: TGTGCCAGCAGCGACAAGACTAGCGGGGCCTACAATGAGCAGTTCTTC.

The J gene is TRBJ1-2, the V gene TRBV19, with 9 nucleotides matching TRBD1. V shed 7 bases and J 3 bases; nucleotides not matched to a gene: 9. Per the germline V gene, CDR1 is LNHDA and CDR2 is SQIVND (reference sequence). The CDR3 covers 15 residues. The CDR3 loop is CASTLTGGADYGYTF. Here the CDR3 DNA reads TGTGCCAGTACCCTTACAGGGGGCGCGGACTATGGCTACACCTTC.